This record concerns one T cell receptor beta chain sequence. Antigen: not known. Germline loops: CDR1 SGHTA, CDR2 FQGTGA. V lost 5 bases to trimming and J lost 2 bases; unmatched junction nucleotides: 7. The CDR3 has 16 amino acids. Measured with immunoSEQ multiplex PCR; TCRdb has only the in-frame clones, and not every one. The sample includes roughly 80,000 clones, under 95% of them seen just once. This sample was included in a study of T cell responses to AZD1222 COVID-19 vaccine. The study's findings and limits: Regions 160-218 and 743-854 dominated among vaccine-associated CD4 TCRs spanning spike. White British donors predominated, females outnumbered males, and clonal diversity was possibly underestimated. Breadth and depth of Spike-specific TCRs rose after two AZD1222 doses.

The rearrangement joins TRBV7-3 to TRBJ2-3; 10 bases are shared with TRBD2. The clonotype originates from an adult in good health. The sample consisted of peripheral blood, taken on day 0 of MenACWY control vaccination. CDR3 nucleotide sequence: TGTGCCAGCAGCATCGGGACTAGCGCGACCACAGATACGCAGTATTTT. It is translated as CASSIGTSATTDTQYF.